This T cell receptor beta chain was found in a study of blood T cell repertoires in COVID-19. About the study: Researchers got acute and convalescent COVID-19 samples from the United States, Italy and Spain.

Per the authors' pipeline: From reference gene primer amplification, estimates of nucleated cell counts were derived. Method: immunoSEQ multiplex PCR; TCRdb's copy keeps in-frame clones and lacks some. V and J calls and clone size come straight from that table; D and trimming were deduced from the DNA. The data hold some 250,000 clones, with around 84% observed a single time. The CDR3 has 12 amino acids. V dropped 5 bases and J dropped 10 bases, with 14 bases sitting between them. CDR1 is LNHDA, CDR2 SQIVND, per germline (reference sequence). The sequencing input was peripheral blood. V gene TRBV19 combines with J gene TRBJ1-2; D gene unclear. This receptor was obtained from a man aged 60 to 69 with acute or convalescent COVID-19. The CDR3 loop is CASSPEPLIYTF. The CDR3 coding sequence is TGTGCCAGTAGTCCAGAACCGCTTATCTACACCTTC.